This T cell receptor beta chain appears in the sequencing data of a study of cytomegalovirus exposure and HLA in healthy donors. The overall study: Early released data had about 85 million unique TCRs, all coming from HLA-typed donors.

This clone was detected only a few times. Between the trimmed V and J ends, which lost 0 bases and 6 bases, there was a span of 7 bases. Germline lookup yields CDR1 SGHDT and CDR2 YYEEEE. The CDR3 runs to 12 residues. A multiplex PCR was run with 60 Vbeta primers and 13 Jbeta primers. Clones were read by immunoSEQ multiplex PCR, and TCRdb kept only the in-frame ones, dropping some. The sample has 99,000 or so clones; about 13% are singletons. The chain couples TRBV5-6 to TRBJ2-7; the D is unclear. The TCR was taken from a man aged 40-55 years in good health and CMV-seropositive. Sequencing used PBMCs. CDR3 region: CASSLGSFEQYF. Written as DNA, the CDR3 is TGTGCCAGCAGCTTGGGTTCTTTCGAGCAGTACTTC.